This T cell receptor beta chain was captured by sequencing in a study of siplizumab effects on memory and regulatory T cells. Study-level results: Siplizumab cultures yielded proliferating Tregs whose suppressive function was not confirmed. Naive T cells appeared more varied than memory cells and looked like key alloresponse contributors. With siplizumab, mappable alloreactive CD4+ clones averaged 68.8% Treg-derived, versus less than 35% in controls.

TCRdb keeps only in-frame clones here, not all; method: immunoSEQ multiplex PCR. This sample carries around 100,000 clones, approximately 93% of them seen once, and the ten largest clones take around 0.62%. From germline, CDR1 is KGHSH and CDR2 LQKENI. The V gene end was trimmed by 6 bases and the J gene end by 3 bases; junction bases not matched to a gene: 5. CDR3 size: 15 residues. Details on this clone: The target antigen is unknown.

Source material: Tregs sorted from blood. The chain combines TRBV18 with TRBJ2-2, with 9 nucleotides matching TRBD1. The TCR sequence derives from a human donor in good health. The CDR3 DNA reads TGTGCCAGCTCGCCGACAGGGGGAGACACCGGGGAGCTGTTTTTT. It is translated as CASSPTGGDTGELFF.